Shown below are 13 T cell receptor beta chains from a single sample sequenced in a study of beta chain features in type 1 diabetes. What these receptors recognize is not known. Whole-study results and caveats: Shorter TCRB CDR3s, moderately but significantly so, marked every one of the four CD4+ subsets in Type 1 diabetes patients.

The whole isolated RNA underwent reverse transcription, so sequencing captured expressed TCRB transcripts. Clones were sequenced by immunoSEQ multiplex PCR, and TCRdb holds only the in-frame ones, with some missing. The sample includes a few hundred thousand clones, around 12% of them seen just once. Sequenced input: naive CD4+ T cells from blood. These receptors all stem from a woman in her late teens or twenties with type 1 diabetes.

J is TRBJ2-5 and V is TRBV30, with TRBD1 matching over 11 bases. The germline V gene has CDR1 GTSNPN and CDR2 SVGIG (reference sequence). The CDR3 extends over 15 amino acids. With V trimmed by 2 bases and J by 2 bases, 4 bases remained unmatched. The CDR3 nucleotides read TGTGCCTGGAGTTTAGGGACAGGGGGGCAAGAGACCCAGTACTTC. It encodes CAWSLGTGGQETQYF.

CDR3 DNA: TGTGCCAGTAGTCGCAGTAACTATGGCTACACCTTC. Encoded protein: CASSRSNYGYTF. The chain recombines TRBV19 with TRBJ1-2; no definite D call. V gave up 5 bases and J gave up 1 base, with 5 bases separating them. Germline-derived CDR1 and CDR2 are LNHDA and SQIVND (reference sequence). The CDR3 contains 12 residues.

Here the CDR3 reads CASSQDRVAGYTF. In DNA form, the CDR3 reads TGCGCCAGCAGCCAAGATCGGGTTGCGGGCTACACCTTC. The rearrangement joins TRBV4-3 to TRBJ1-2; D call uncertain. Germline CDR1 LGHNA, CDR2 YSLEER. The CDR3 runs to 13 residues. V was pared by 0 bases and J by 8 bases, with 10 bases between.

This clone has just a few counts. The chain uses TRBV6-6 and TRBJ1-5; tentative D call: TRBD1 (5 bases). Germline values: CDR1 MNHNY, CDR2 SVGAGI (reference sequence). The CDR3 consists of 15 residues. The V gene lost 4 bases and the J gene lost 4 bases, with 14 bases spanning the gap. CDR3 sequence: CASSSGRAGNQPQHF. The CDR3 coding sequence is TGTGCCAGCAGTTCGGGCAGGGCCGGGAATCAGCCCCAGCATTTT.

The V and J genes are TRBV10-3 and TRBJ2-2; D uncertain. The CDR3 has 13 amino acids. Trimming removed 6 bases at V and 1 base at J, with 6 bases between. Germline loops: CDR1 ENHRY, CDR2 SYGVKD. In DNA form, the CDR3 reads TGTGCCATCAGGGCGGTGAACACCGGGGAGCTGTTTTTT. The encoded protein is CAIRAVNTGELFF.

This clone appeared a few times. CDR3 nucleotide sequence: TGTGCCAGCAGCTTGGGACAGTGGGGAGAGACCCAGTACTTC. Residues: CASSLGQWGETQYF. The genes are TRBV5-4 and TRBJ2-5; perhaps TRBD1 as D (5 bases). The CDR3 is made up of 14 amino acids. Germline V gene lookup returns CDR1 SGHNT and CDR2 YYREEE (reference sequence). Trimming cost V 0 bases and J 4 bases, with 10 bases left between them.

This clone came up a few times. The chain employs TRBV5-6 and TRBJ1-1, with TRBD1 identical over 11 bases. The germline V gene encodes CDR1 SGHDT and CDR2 YYEEEE. Germline trimming cut 5 bases from V and 4 bases from J; bases unmatched to any gene: 1. CDR3 length: 13 amino acids. The CDR3 DNA reads as TGTGCCAGCAGGGGGACAGGGGGCACTGAAGCTTTCTTT. This codes for CASRGTGGTEAFF.

This clone was counted only a few times. The chain combines TRBV4-3 with TRBJ2-7, with D maybe TRBD2 (5 bases). This CDR3 spans 15 amino acids. V lost 6 bases to trimming and J lost 2 bases, with 17 bases between them. Germline CDR1 and CDR2: LGHNA and YSLEER. This CDR3 is CASSSRVGMAYEQYF. The CDR3 nucleotides read TGCGCCAGCAGTAGTCGAGTCGGGATGGCCTACGAGCAGTACTTC.

The gene calls are TRBV7-3 and TRBJ2-6; possible D gene TRBD2, 6 bases. Germline V CDR1 and CDR2: SGHTA, FQGTGA. The V end lost 6 bases, the J end lost 2 bases, and 11 bases lay between the germline ends. The CDR3 has 15 amino acids. DNA for the CDR3: TGTGCCAGCAGTCCTGGAGGGGCTGGGGCCAACGTCCTGACTTTC. This translates into CASSPGGAGANVLTF.

This clone came up a few times. This chain links TRBV20-1 with TRBJ2-3; D ambiguous. In germline, CDR1 is DFQATT, CDR2 SNEGSKA (reference sequence). The CDR3 extends over 11 amino acids. The V end lost 0 bases, the J end lost 7 bases, and 5 bases lay between the germline ends. The CDR3 spells CSARDTYTQYF. In nucleotides, the CDR3 is TGCAGTGCTAGAGATACTTATACGCAGTATTTT.

The table lists this clone with a few counts. V and J are TRBV7-6 and TRBJ2-3, with D perhaps TRBD2 (5 bases). V dropped 0 bases and J dropped 5 bases, with 9 bases sitting between them. This CDR3 contains 14 residues. The germline gives CDR1 SGHVS, CDR2 FNYEAQ. The CDR3 coding sequence is TGTGCCAGCAGCTTAGCGCTAGGAGGAGATACGCAGTATTTT. It specifies CASSLALGGDTQYF.

V usage is TRBV5-4 and J usage is TRBJ2-7, with D perhaps matching TRBD1 (5 bases). The CDR3 consists of 12 residues. The germline gives CDR1 SGHNT, CDR2 YYREEE (reference sequence). Trimming left V 1 base short and J 6 bases short, with 8 bases between. The CDR3 sequence: CASSLQGVEQYF. The CDR3 nucleotides are TGTGCCAGCAGCTTGCAGGGTGTCGAGCAGTACTTC.

This clone was seen a handful of times. The chain employs TRBV19 and TRBJ2-7, with D unclear. The CDR3 is 12 amino acids. Germline assignment: CDR1 LNHDA and CDR2 SQIVND (reference sequence). V was trimmed by 6 bases and J by 1 base, leaving 7 bases between them. CDR3 amino acids: CASSTGSYEQYF. CDR3 DNA sequence: TGTGCCAGTAGCACGGGTTCCTACGAGCAGTACTTC.